These 6 T cell receptor beta chains were all obtained from the same sample, sequenced in a study of regulatory T cells. Study-wide findings and caveats: Hydrophobic residues at CDR3 positions 6 and 7 were enriched in conventional CD4+ T cells of CD3G-deficient patients.

No cognate antigen is known for these TCRs. Primers: 52 TRBV forward and 13 TRBJ reverse. Profiled with immunoSEQ multiplex PCR; TCRdb holds only in-frame clones, not every one. The repertoire consists of some 38,000 clones, with 75% to 90% occurring once and the leading ten covering 2% to 3%. The sequenced sample consisted of conventional CD4+ T cells sorted from blood. The receptor source for this set is a person aged 18 to 30 with CD3G deficiency.

The chain is built from TRBV9 and TRBJ1-2; D ambiguous. V dropped 4 bases and J dropped 3 bases, with 16 bases sitting between them. CDR1 and CDR2 (germline): SGDLS, YYNGEE. CDR3 size: 15 residues. The CDR3 protein is CASSSSKEGYYGYTF. The CDR3 bases are TGTGCCAGCAGCTCTAGTAAAGAAGGTTACTATGGCTACACCTTC.

This clone was counted once. The gene calls are TRBV19 and TRBJ1-2; possible D gene TRBD1, 5 bases. The CDR3 runs 14 residues. Germline CDR1 and CDR2: LNHDA and SQIVND (reference sequence). Trimming shortened V by 6 bases and J by 3 bases, and 14 bases separated the two germline ends. The DNA of the CDR3 is TGTGCCAGTAGCCCAGTAGGAGGGGACTATGGCTACACCTTC. Its translation is CASSPVGGDYGYTF.

For this clone: The sample has other DNA sequences that encode this CDR3 too. V and J are TRBV10-3 and TRBJ1-2; 10 nucleotides agree with TRBD1. Germline loops: CDR1 ENHRY, CDR2 SYGVKD. The CDR3 is 14 residues long. V lost 2 bases to trimming and J lost 4 bases; unmatched junction nucleotides: 1. The CDR3 protein is CAISEGQGGYGYTF. CDR3 nucleotide sequence: TGTGCCATCAGTGAGGGACAGGGGGGCTATGGCTACACCTTC.

This chain joins TRBV4-1 and TRBJ2-3; TRBD2 might be the D (5 bases). The length of the CDR3 is 13 residues. V was clipped by 5 bases and J by 2 bases, with 8 bases between them. Germline V gives CDR1 MGHRA, CDR2 YSYEKL. CDR3 coding DNA: TGCGCCAGCAGCGGGGAGCTCACAGATACGCAGTATTTT. This translates into CASSGELTDTQYF.

The rearrangement links TRBV18 to TRBJ2-3; TRBD1 or TRBD2 may be the D gene (6 bases each). V was cut by 3 bases and J by 6 bases, with 19 bases left in between. CDR1 and CDR2 (germline): KGHSH, LQKENI. The CDR3 loop spans 16 amino acids. The CDR3 protein is CASSPPGASDSDTQYF. In DNA form, the CDR3 reads TGTGCCAGCTCACCGCCGGGGGCCTCTGACTCGGATACGCAGTATTTT.

The chain is built from TRBV6-1 and TRBJ1-2, with 7 bases lining up with TRBD1. J gave up 4 bases and V 1 base, and 12 bases lay outside the gene matches. CDR1 and CDR2 (germline): MNHNS, SASEGT. CDR3 length: 17 residues. CDR3 sequence (DNA): TGTGCCAGCAGTGAAGGTGGCAGGGGGACGGGCCTCTATGGCTACACCTTC. It codes for CASSEGGRGTGLYGYTF.